One and the same sample provided the 14 T cell receptor beta chains below, sequenced in a study of cytomegalovirus exposure and HLA in healthy donors. The PCR contained 60 Vbeta and 13 Jbeta primers. Sequenced by immunoSEQ multiplex PCR; TCRdb stores in-frame clones only, minus some. This table holds approximately 140,000 clones, about 80% found once. Sequenced sample: PBMCs. These receptors originate from a male donor in good health and CMV-seropositive.

There are a few counts of this clone. V gene TRBV2 combines with J gene TRBJ1-1; a possible D gene is TRBD1 (6 bases). Between the trimmed V and J ends, which lost 6 bases and 6 bases, there was a span of 20 bases. The CDR3 contains 15 residues. Per germline, CDR1 SNHLY and CDR2 FYNNEI. The chain's CDR3 is CASRDGQRGPPEAFF. DNA of the CDR3: TGTGCCAGCAGGGACGGACAGCGAGGTCCCCCTGAAGCTTTCTTT.

The table lists this clone with a count of one. V is TRBV7-8 and J is TRBJ2-7, with a possible D match to TRBD2 (6 bases). V lost 8 bases to trimming and J lost 3 bases, with 11 bases between them. Germline V gene lookup returns CDR1 SGHVS and CDR2 FQNEAQ. CDR3 length: 12 amino acids. CDR3 in DNA: TGTGCCAGCGGGGACTTTCTCTACGAGCAGTACTTC. This translates into CASGDFLYEQYF.

V usage is TRBV25-1 and J usage is TRBJ2-2; TRBD1 aligns across 10 bases. This CDR3 has 17 amino acids. CDR1 and CDR2 from the germline V gene are MGHDK and SYGVNS. V shed 8 bases and J 3 bases; nucleotides not matched to a gene: 12. The CDR3 loop is CASGHPPGQGYTGELFF. The CDR3 bases are TGTGCCAGCGGCCATCCCCCGGGACAGGGGTACACCGGGGAGCTGTTTTTT.

The genes are TRBV30 and TRBJ1-3; 9 nucleotides line up with TRBD1. The CDR3 has 15 residues. The ends lost 2 bases at V and 2 bases at J; junction bases unmatched: 4. Germline assignment: CDR1 GTSNPN and CDR2 SVGIG (reference sequence). CDR3 in DNA: TGTGCCTGGAGTCGGGACAGGGTGACTGGAAACACCATATATTTT. The encoded protein is CAWSRDRVTGNTIYF.

This clone was seen just once. The chain carries TRBV5-1 and TRBJ1-2; TRBD1 might be the D (5 bases). The germline V and J ends were trimmed by 4 bases and 8 bases, with 12 bases remaining between them. The length of the CDR3 is 12 residues. Per the germline V gene, CDR1 is SGHRS and CDR2 is YFSETQ. The CDR3 DNA follows: TGCGCCAGCAGCACAGACAGAGCCGGCTACACCTTC. It is translated as CASSTDRAGYTF. Together with reference TRBV5-1 and TRBJ1-2, the CDR3 gives the full variable domain: KAGVTQTPRYLIKTRGQQVTLSCSPISGHRSVSWYQQTPGQGLQFLFEYFSETQRNKGNFPGRFSGRQFSNSRSEMNVSTLELGDSALYLCASSTDRAGYTFGSGTRLTVV.

The chain joins TRBV7-9 to TRBJ2-1, with 9 positions matching TRBD1. The CDR3 has 16 residues. Germline-derived CDR1 and CDR2 are SEHNR and FQNEAQ (reference sequence). V was pared by 4 bases and J by 3 bases, with 7 bases of the junction left unmatched. The CDR3 DNA follows: TGTGCCAGCAGCTCCCTAGGACAGGGGAGCTACAATGAGCAGTTCTTC. Protein product: CASSSLGQGSYNEQFF.

The chain uses TRBV6-1 and TRBJ2-5, with TRBD1 matching 7 bases. The V gene end was trimmed by 2 bases and the J gene end by 4 bases; junction bases not matched to a gene: 13. The germline gives CDR1 MNHNS, CDR2 SASEGT. The CDR3 consists of 17 residues. CDR3 in amino acids: CASSERFRPGGLETQYF. The DNA of the CDR3 is TGTGCCAGCAGTGAACGATTTAGGCCAGGGGGTTTAGAGACCCAGTACTTC.

The chain combines TRBV30 with TRBJ2-3; 14 bases match TRBD2. The V gene's germline CDR1 is GTSNPN and CDR2 SVGIG (reference sequence). The trim removed 1 base at V and 6 bases at J, leaving 6 bases unmatched. The CDR3 is 16 residues long. The CDR3 region is CAWSAGLAGERDTQYF. The DNA for the CDR3 is TGTGCCTGGAGTGCGGGACTAGCGGGAGAAAGGGATACGCAGTATTTT.

The chain carries TRBV6-5 and TRBJ2-7; D is perhaps TRBD1 (6 bases). This CDR3 has 14 amino acids. Germline V gene lookup returns CDR1 MNHEY and CDR2 SVGAGI. Trimming left V 5 bases short and J 3 bases short, with 14 bases between. This chain's CDR3 is CASSPFDRSYEQYF. CDR3 nucleotide sequence: TGTGCCAGCAGTCCTTTCGACAGGAGCTACGAGCAGTACTTC.

This clone came up once. The chain has TRBV6-6 and TRBJ1-2, with D uncertain. V shed 7 bases and J shed 2 bases, with 11 bases lying between them. The CDR3 runs to 13 residues. Germline V gene sequence: CDR1 MNHNY, CDR2 SVGAGI (reference sequence). CDR3 loop: CASIEGGNYGYTF. The CDR3 nucleotides are TGTGCCAGCATCGAGGGAGGGAACTATGGCTACACCTTC.

This sequence joins TRBV25-1 and TRBJ2-4; the match to TRBD1 covers 7 bases. Germline CDR1 MGHDK, CDR2 SYGVNS. V dropped 0 bases and J dropped 7; count of bases not matched to a gene: 6. The CDR3 covers 15 residues. CDR3: CASSEYEGRGNIQYF. The CDR3, as DNA: TGTGCCAGCAGTGAATATGAGGGCAGGGGGAACATTCAGTACTTC.

This clone occurred once. The chain has TRBV27 and TRBJ2-5; 10 nucleotides agree with TRBD2. The end of the DNA fits TRBJ2-7 better, so the J call may be wrong. Germline V CDR1 and CDR2: MNHEY, SMNVEV (reference sequence). The CDR3 is 18 amino acids. CDR3 sequence reads: CASSSYRLAGTASYEQYF. In DNA, the CDR3 is TGTGCCAGCAGTTCATACAGACTAGCGGGTACCGCCTCCTACGAGCAGTACTTC.

Notes on this clone: This CDR3 is also generated by other DNA sequences in the sample. The CDR3 loop is CASSRQGAAGNTIYF. The CDR3, as DNA: TGTGCCAGCAGCCGACAGGGAGCGGCTGGAAACACCATATATTTT. V and J are TRBV7-9 and TRBJ1-3, with 7 bases fitting TRBD1. The CDR3 is made up of 15 amino acids. With V trimmed by 5 bases and J by 2 bases, 6 bases remained unmatched. The germline V gene encodes CDR1 SEHNR and CDR2 FQNEAQ (reference sequence). The full variable domain, completed using reference TRBV7-9 and TRBJ1-3, is DTGVSQNPRHKITKRGQNVTFRCDPISEHNRLYWYRQTLGQGPEFLTYFQNEAQLEKSRLLSDRFSAERPKGSFSTLEIQRTEQGDSAMYLCASSRQGAAGNTIYFGEGSWLTVV.

This clone has a handful of counts. CDR3 sequence (DNA): TGTGCCAGCAGTTACTCGGCAAAAGGACAGTCCCCTGGGGCCAACGTCCTGACTTTC. Amino acids: CASSYSAKGQSPGANVLTF. The V gene is TRBV6-7, the J gene TRBJ2-6; D is possibly TRBD1 (6 bases). TRBV6-7 is annotated as an ORF whose role is uncertain. This CDR3 contains 19 residues. V was clipped by 0 bases and J by 2 bases, with 17 bases between them.